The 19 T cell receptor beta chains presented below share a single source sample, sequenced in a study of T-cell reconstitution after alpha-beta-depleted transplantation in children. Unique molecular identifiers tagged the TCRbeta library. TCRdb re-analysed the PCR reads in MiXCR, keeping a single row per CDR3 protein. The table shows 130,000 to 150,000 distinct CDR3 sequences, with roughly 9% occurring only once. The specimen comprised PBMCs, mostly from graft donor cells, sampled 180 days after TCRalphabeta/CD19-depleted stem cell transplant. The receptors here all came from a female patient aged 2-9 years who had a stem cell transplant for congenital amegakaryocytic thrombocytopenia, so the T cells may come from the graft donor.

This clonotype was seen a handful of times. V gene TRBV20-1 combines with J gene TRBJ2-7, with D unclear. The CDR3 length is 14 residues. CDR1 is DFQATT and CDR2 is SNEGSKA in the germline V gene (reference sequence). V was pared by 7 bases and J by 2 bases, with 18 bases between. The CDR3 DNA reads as TGCAGTGTTAAAAGGGTCGGCGGTCCCTACGAGCAGTACTTC. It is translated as CSVKRVGGPYEQYF.

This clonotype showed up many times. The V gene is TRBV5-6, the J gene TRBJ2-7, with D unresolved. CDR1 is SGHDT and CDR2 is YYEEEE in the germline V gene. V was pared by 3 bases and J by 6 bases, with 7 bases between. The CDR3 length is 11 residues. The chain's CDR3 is CASSSSPEQYF. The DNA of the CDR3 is TGTGCCAGCAGCTCCAGTCCCGAGCAGTACTTC.

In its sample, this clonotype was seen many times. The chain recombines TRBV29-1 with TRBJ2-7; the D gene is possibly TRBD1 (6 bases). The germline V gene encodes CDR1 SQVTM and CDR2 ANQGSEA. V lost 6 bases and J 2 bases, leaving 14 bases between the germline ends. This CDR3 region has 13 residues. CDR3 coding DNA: TGCAGCGTCGGTCGGGACACAGCCTACGAGCAGTACTTC. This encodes CSVGRDTAYEQYF.

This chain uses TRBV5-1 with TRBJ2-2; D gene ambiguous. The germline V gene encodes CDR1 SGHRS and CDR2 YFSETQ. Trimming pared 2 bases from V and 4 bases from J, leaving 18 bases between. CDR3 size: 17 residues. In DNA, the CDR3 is TGCGCCAGCAGCTTTCCGCGCTTAGGGAAGGGCACCGGGGAGCTGTTTTTT. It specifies CASSFPRLGKGTGELFF.

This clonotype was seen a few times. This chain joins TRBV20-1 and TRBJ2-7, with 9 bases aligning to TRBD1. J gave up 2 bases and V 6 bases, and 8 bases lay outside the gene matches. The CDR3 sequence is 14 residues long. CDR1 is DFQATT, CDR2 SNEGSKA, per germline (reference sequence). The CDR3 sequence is CSATSGQGPYEQYF. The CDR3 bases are TGCAGTGCCACGTCGGGACAGGGACCCTACGAGCAGTACTTC.

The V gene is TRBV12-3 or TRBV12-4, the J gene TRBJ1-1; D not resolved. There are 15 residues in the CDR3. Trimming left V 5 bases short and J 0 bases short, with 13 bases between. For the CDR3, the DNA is TGTGCCAGCAGTCCGTCGGATCGGTTGAACACTGAAGCTTTCTTT. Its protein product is CASSPSDRLNTEAFF.

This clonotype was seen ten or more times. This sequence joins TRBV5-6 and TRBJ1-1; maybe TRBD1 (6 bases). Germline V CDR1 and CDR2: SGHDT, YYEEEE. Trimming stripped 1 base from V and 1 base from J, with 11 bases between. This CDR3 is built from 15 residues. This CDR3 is CASSLLRDKNTEAFF. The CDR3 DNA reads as TGTGCCAGCAGCTTGTTGCGGGACAAGAACACTGAAGCTTTCTTT.

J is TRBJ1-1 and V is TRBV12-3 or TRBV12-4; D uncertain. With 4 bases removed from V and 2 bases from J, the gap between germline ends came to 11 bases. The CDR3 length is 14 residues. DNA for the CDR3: TGTGCCAGCAGTTCGCAGGCGGCCAACACTGAAGCTTTCTTT. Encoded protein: CASSSQAANTEAFF.

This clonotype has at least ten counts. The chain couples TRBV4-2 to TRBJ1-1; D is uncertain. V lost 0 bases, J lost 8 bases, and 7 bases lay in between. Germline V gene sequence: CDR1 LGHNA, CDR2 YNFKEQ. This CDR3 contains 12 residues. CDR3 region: CASSQDYLEAFF. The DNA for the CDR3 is TGTGCCAGCAGCCAAGATTACCTAGAAGCTTTCTTT.

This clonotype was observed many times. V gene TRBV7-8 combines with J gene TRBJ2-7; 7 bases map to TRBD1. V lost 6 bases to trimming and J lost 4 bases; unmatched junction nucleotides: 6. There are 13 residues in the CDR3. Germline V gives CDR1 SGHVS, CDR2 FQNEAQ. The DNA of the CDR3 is TGTGCCAGCAGTTTTCGACAGGGATACGAGCAGTACTTC. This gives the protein CASSFRQGYEQYF.

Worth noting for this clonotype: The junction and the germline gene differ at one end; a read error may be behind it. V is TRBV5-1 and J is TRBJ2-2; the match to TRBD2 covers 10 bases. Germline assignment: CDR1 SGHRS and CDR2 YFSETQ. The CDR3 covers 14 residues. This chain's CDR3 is CSSSSSGRTGELFF. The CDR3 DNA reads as TGCTCCAGCAGCTCTAGCGGGAGAACCGGGGAGCTGTTTTTT.

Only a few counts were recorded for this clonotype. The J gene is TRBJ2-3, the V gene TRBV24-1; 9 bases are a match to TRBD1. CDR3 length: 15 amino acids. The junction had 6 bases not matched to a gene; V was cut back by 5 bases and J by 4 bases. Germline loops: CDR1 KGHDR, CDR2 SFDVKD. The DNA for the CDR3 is TGTGCCACCAGTGCCCCCGGGACAGGGTCAGATACGCAGTATTTT. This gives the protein CATSAPGTGSDTQYF.

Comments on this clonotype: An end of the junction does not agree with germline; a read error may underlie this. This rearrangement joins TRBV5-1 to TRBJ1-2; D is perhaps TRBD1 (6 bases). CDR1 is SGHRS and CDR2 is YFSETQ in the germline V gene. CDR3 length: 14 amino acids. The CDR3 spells CSSTGTPEDYGYTF. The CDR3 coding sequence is TGCTCCAGCACCGGGACACCGGAGGACTATGGCTACACCTTC.

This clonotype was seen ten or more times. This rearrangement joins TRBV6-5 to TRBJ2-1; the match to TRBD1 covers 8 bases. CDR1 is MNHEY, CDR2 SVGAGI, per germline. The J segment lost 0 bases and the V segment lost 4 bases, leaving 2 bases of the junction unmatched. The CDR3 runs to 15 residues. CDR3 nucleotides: TGTGCCAGCAGTTCCGGACAGGGCTCCTACAATGAGCAGTTCTTC. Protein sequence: CASSSGQGSYNEQFF.

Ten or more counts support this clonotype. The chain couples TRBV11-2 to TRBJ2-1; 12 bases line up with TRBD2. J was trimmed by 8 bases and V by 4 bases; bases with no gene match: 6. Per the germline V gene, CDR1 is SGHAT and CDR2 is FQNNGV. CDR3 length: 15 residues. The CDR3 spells CASSSTSGRWDEQFF. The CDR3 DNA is TGTGCCAGCAGCTCGACTAGCGGGAGATGGGATGAGCAGTTCTTC.

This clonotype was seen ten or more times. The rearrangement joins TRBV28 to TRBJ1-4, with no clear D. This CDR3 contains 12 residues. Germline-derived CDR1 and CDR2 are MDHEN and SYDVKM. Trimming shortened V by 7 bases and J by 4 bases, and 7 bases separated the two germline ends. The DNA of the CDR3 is TGTGCCAGCATGGGCCTTAATGAAAAACTGTTTTTT. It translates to CASMGLNEKLFF.

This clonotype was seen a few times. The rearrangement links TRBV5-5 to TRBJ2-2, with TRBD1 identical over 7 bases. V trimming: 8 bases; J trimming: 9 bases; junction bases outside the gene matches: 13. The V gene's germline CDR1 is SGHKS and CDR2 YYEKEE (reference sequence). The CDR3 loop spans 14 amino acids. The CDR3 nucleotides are TGTGCCAGGGGCCAGGGACAGACCCACCGGGAGCTGTTTTTT. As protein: CARGQGQTHRELFF.

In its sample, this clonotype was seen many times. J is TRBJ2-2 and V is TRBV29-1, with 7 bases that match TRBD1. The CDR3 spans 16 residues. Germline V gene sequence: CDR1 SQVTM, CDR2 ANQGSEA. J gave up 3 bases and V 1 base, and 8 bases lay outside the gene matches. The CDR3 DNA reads TGCAGCGTTGAAGGTGTCCGGGACAGCGACACCGGGGAGCTGTTTTTT. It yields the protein CSVEGVRDSDTGELFF.

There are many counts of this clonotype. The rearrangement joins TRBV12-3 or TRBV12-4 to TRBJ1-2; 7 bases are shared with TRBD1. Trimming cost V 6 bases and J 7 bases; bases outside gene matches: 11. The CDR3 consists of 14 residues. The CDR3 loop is CASRHSTGVSGYTF. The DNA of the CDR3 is TGTGCCAGCAGACACAGCACAGGGGTTAGTGGCTACACCTTC.